A selection of T cell receptor beta chains follows, all from one sample in a study of Graves' ophthalmopathy and Graves' hyperthyroidism. From the multiplex PCR reads, TCRdb called clonotypes with MiXCR, one entry per CDR3 protein. The data contain 400,000 or so distinct CDR3 sequences, approximately 15% of them singletons. The sample consisted of peripheral blood. The receptor set was obtained from a woman aged 18-35 years with stable Graves' hyperthyroidism. Both conserved end residues are part of each CDR3. The order of the fields is clone size, D gene, J gene, V gene, CDR3 DNA, CDR3 protein. A D gene is named only where the DNA matches it firmly. Expanded clones get a size class; other rows say once, few or many, or leave the size out.

clone_size: many; d_call: .; j_call: TRBJ1-1; v_call: TRBV12-3/TRBV12-4; cdr3_nt: TGTGCCAGCAGCCCCAGATGGACCAGGGAGAGTGAAGCTTTCTTT; cdr3_aa: CASSPRWTRESEAFF
clone_size: .; d_call: TRBD1; j_call: TRBJ1-2; v_call: TRBV6-1; cdr3_nt: TGTGCCAGCCCGGGGACAGGGGACTACACCTTC; cdr3_aa: CASPGTGDYTF
clone_size: many; d_call: TRBD1; j_call: TRBJ1-5; v_call: TRBV10-3; cdr3_nt: TGTGCCATCAGTGAGGGGACAGGGTTCAATCAGCCCCAGCATTTT; cdr3_aa: CAISEGTGFNQPQHF
clone_size: .; d_call: TRBD1; j_call: TRBJ1-6; v_call: TRBV14; cdr3_nt: TGTGCCAGCAGCCTAACAGGGGGCGGGTATTCACCCCTCCACTTT; cdr3_aa: CASSLTGGGYSPLHF
clone_size: .; d_call: .; j_call: TRBJ2-7; v_call: TRBV6-1; cdr3_nt: TGTGCCAGCAGTGTCAACAGGGTGTCCTACGAGCAGTACTTC; cdr3_aa: CASSVNRVSYEQYF
clone_size: few; d_call: .; j_call: TRBJ2-2; v_call: TRBV19; cdr3_nt: TGTGCCAGTAGTATGCGGGGACTTCTCTGGGAAAACGCCGGGGAGCTGTTTTTT; cdr3_aa: CASSMRGLLWENAGELFF
clone_size: many; d_call: .; j_call: TRBJ2-7; v_call: TRBV9; cdr3_nt: TGTGCCAGCAGCGTACAGGGAAGCGAGCAGTACTTC; cdr3_aa: CASSVQGSEQYF
clone_size: many; d_call: .; j_call: TRBJ2-5; v_call: TRBV6-5; cdr3_nt: TGTGCCAGCAGTTACTCGATTGCGGAGATAGAGACCCAGTACTTC; cdr3_aa: CASSYSIAEIETQYF
clone_size: .; d_call: TRBD1; j_call: TRBJ1-5; v_call: TRBV6-1; cdr3_nt: TGTGCCAGCAGTATCCCCCGGGGACAGGGTGACAGGGAGCCCCAGCATTTT; cdr3_aa: CASSIPRGQGDREPQHF
clone_size: many; d_call: .; j_call: TRBJ2-5; v_call: TRBV19; cdr3_nt: TGTGCCAGTACCCTAGGACGGAAGAGGGAGACCCAGTACTTC; cdr3_aa: CASTLGRKRETQYF
clone_size: .; d_call: .; j_call: TRBJ1-6; v_call: TRBV2; cdr3_nt: TGTGACAGGGTCAATTCACCCCTCCACTTT; cdr3_aa: CDRVNSPLHF
clone_size: .; d_call: .; j_call: TRBJ1-5; v_call: TRBV6-4; cdr3_nt: TGTGCCAGCAGTGACATGTGGATCGGGGCGTTCAGCAATCAGCCCCAGCATTTT; cdr3_aa: CASSDMWIGAFSNQPQHF
clone_size: many; d_call: .; j_call: TRBJ1-1; v_call: TRBV24-1; cdr3_nt: TGTGCCACCAGTGATAGGACTACCGCTGAAGCTTTCTTT; cdr3_aa: CATSDRTTAEAFF
clone_size: many; d_call: .; j_call: TRBJ2-7; v_call: TRBV27; cdr3_nt: TGTGCCAGCAGTTTATGGGGGGGGCGAGAGCAGTACTTC; cdr3_aa: CASSLWGGREQYF
clone_size: many; d_call: TRBD1; j_call: TRBJ2-7; v_call: TRBV11-2; cdr3_nt: TGTGCCAGCAGCTTAGGTCGTCGGAGCTATCCGGGACAGGGGGCGGAAGAGCAGTACTTC; cdr3_aa: CASSLGRRSYPGQGAEEQYF
clone_size: many; d_call: .; j_call: TRBJ2-5; v_call: TRBV7-2; cdr3_nt: TGTGCCAGCAGCTTAGCGGCAGGGGGGGAGACCCAGTACTTC; cdr3_aa: CASSLAAGGETQYF
clone_size: .; d_call: .; j_call: TRBJ2-7; v_call: TRBV2; cdr3_nt: TGTGCCAGCAGCGGGCAGCCGTTCGAGCAGTACTTC; cdr3_aa: CASSGQPFEQYF